This T cell receptor beta chain was found in a study of PD-L1 blockade in urothelial cancer. Study-wide points: Patients enjoying durable benefit were reported to have more tumor-infiltrating T lymphocytes. Patients had one FFPE tumor sample each, not taken right before treatment.

This clone was observed a handful of times. Its antigen remains unidentified. Relative to the germline gene, one junction end is altered; a read error may explain this. The CDR3 consists of 16 residues. CDR1 MNHGY and CDR2 SAAAGT come from the germline V gene. Using immunoSEQ multiplex PCR, the repertoire was profiled, and TCRdb retains in-frame clones only, with some absent. Of 35,000 to 45,000 clones listed, roughly 36% are singletons. The receptor comes from a man aged 60 to 69 with urothelial cancer. Source: tumor tissue, taken before atezolizumab (anti-PD-L1) treatment. The rearrangement joins TRBV6-8 to TRBJ1-3; D is possibly TRBD1 (6 bases). The CDR3 protein is CAISVGGQGSGNTIYF. CDR3 nucleotides: TGTGCCATCAGTGTCGGGGGGCAAGGGTCTGGAAACACCATATATTTT.